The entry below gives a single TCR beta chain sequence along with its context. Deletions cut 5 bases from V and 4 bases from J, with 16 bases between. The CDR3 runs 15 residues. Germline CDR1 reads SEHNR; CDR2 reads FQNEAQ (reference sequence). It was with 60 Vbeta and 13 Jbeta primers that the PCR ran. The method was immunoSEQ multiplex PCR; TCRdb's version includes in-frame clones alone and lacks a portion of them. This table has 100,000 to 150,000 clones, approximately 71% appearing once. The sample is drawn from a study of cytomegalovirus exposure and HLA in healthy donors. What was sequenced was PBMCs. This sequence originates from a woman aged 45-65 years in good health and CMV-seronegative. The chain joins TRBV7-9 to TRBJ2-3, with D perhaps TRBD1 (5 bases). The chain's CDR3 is CASSRQLGRADTQYF. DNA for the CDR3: TGTGCCAGCAGCAGACAGCTGGGCAGGGCAGATACGCAGTATTTT.